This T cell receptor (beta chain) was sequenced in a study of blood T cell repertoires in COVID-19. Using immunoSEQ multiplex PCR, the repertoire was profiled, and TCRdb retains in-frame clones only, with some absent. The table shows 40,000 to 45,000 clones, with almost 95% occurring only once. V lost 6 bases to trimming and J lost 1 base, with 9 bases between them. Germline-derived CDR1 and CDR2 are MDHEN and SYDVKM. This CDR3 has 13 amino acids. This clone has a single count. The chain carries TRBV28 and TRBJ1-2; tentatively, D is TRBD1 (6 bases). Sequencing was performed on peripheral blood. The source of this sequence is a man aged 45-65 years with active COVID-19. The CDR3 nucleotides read TGTGCCAGCAGACTGGACAGTAACTATGGCTACACCTTC. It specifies CASRLDSNYGYTF.